This T cell receptor (beta chain) was sequenced in a study of blood T cells in healthy people across ages. Study-wide points: Diversity of TCR beta correlated strongly with naive T cell percentage.

A J-beta primer mix and a sample-barcoded 5' primer were used in a second PCR of roughly 6 to 11 cycles. MiXCR, applied by TCRdb to the 5' RACE reads, yields one record per CDR3 protein. The sample yields approximately 1.5 million distinct CDR3 sequences, approximately 42% seen once. Remarks on this clonotype: Its target is not known.

This sequence originates from a woman aged 18 to 35 in good health. Material: blood.

CDR3 sequence reads: CASSEMDHFGPLHF. CDR3 nucleotide sequence: TGTGCCAGCAGTGAAATGGACCACTTCGGGCCCCTCCACTTT. V gene TRBV25-1 combines with J gene TRBJ1-6, with D hard to call. The germline V gene encodes CDR1 MGHDK and CDR2 SYGVNS. V was trimmed by 2 bases and J by 13 bases, leaving 15 bases between them. The CDR3 is 14 residues long.